The 23 T cell receptor beta chains reported below all come from one sample, sequenced in a study of PD-1 blockade in classical Hodgkin lymphoma. Assay used: immunoSEQ multiplex PCR; TCRdb lists only in-frame clones, some missing. Among tens of thousands of clones listed, over 55% were seen once. Patients all relapsed after autologous stem cell transplantation, and there was variation in brentuximab vedotin exposure. The sample consisted of peripheral blood mononuclear cells (PBMCs), taken at baseline. The receptors derive from a human donor with classical Hodgkin lymphoma.

This sequence joins TRBV5-1 and TRBJ1-2, with D possibly matching TRBD1 (6 bases). Germline CDR1 is SGHRS and CDR2 is YFSETQ. This CDR3 is 13 amino acids long. V was clipped by 6 bases and J by 3 bases, with 12 bases between them. This CDR3 reads CASTDRPDYGYTF. In DNA, the CDR3 is TGCGCCAGCACAGACAGGCCGGACTATGGCTACACCTTC.

This sequence joins TRBV11-2 and TRBJ2-7; no clear D gene. With 5 bases removed from V and 10 bases from J, the gap between germline ends came to 12 bases. The CDR3 is made up of 11 amino acids. Germline V gives CDR1 SGHAT, CDR2 FQNNGV. The CDR3 region is CASSRTFEQYF. DNA of the CDR3: TGTGCCAGCAGCAGAACTTTCGAACAGTACTTC.

The chain carries TRBV27 and TRBJ2-7; no firm D call. Trimming took 5 bases from V and 7 from J, leaving 12 bases between them. Germline V gene data show CDR1 as MNHEY and CDR2 as SMNVEV (reference sequence). The CDR3 sequence is 12 residues long. The CDR3 protein is CASSRPWGEQYF. For the CDR3, the DNA is TGTGCCAGCAGTAGACCGTGGGGTGAGCAGTACTTC.

V is TRBV18 and J is TRBJ1-3; 8 bases match TRBD1. The junction had 6 bases not matched to a gene; V was cut back by 5 bases and J by 3 bases. Germline V lookup: CDR1 KGHSH, CDR2 LQKENI. This CDR3 is built from 15 residues. The CDR3 coding sequence is TGTGCCAGCTCAAGGGGACAGGCTGTTGGAAACACCATATATTTT. Its translation is CASSRGQAVGNTIYF. Filled out from reference TRBV18 and TRBJ1-3, the complete variable domain reads NAGVMQNPRHLVRRRGQEARLRCSPMKGHSHVYWYRQLPEEGLKFMVYLQKENIIDESGMPKERFSAEFPKEGPSILRIQQVVRGDSAAYFCASSRGQAVGNTIYFGEGSWLTVV.

V gene TRBV5-4 combines with J gene TRBJ2-1, with 12 nucleotides matching TRBD2. The CDR3 is 17 residues long. The V gene's germline CDR1 is SGHNT and CDR2 YYREEE (reference sequence). J gave up 2 bases and V 3 bases, and 6 bases lay outside the gene matches. CDR3: CASSSRLAGAPYNEQFF. The CDR3 coding sequence is TGTGCCAGCAGCTCTAGACTAGCGGGAGCCCCCTACAATGAGCAGTTCTTC. The complete variable domain, with remaining parts taken from reference TRBV5-4 and TRBJ2-1, reads ETGVTQSPTHLIKTRGQQVTLRCSSQSGHNTVSWYQQALGQGPQFIFQYYREEENGRGNFPPRFSGLQFPNYSSELNVNALELDDSALYLCASSSRLAGAPYNEQFFGPGTRLTVL.

This clone was seen only a few times. The J gene is TRBJ1-1, the V gene TRBV19; D uncertain. Trimming shortened V by 0 bases and J by 3 bases, and 14 bases separated the two germline ends. The CDR3 length is 16 residues. Looked up from germline, CDR1 is LNHDA and CDR2 is SQIVND (reference sequence). CDR3 protein: CASSIDRRKRDTEAFF. CDR3 bases: TGTGCCAGTAGTATAGATCGTCGGAAAAGGGACACTGAAGCTTTCTTT.

The V and J genes are TRBV19 and TRBJ2-7; TRBD2 might be the D (6 bases). Deletions cut 4 bases from V and 4 bases from J, with 17 bases between. CDR3 length equals 15 residues. Germline CDR1 reads LNHDA; CDR2 reads SQIVND (reference sequence). The CDR3 is CASSTIPGGPYEQYF. The CDR3 DNA reads TGTGCCAGTAGTACCATACCCGGGGGTCCTTACGAGCAGTACTTC.

Regarding this clone: The same CDR3 can be traced to other DNA sequences in this sample. The V gene is TRBV29-1, the J gene TRBJ1-1; 9 bases are shared with TRBD1. V lost 7 bases to trimming and J lost 5 bases; unmatched junction nucleotides: 5. There are 12 residues in the CDR3. CDR1 and CDR2 from the germline V gene are SQVTM and ANQGSEA. CDR3 bases: TGCAGCGCTACGACAGGGGGGACTGAAGCTTTCTTT. Its translation is CSATTGGTEAFF.

The gene calls are TRBV7-7 and TRBJ1-1; D might be TRBD1 (5 bases). Germline values: CDR1 SSHAT, CDR2 FNYEAQ (reference sequence). CDR3 length: 17 amino acids. Deletions cut 6 bases from V and 3 bases from J, with 23 bases between. CDR3 residues: CASSDNQGHYVDTEAFF. Written as DNA, the CDR3 is TGTGCCAGCAGTGATAACCAAGGACACTATGTCGACACTGAAGCTTTCTTT.

The V call is TRBV9, the J call TRBJ2-3; either TRBD1 or TRBD2 may supply D (5 bases each). V lost 3 bases, J lost 5 bases, and 13 bases lay in between. This CDR3 spans 14 amino acids. Germline V lookup: CDR1 SGDLS, CDR2 YYNGEE. As DNA, the CDR3 is TGTGCCAGCAGCGAGGACCGTGGGGGAGATACGCAGTATTTT. Protein sequence: CASSEDRGGDTQYF.

V gene TRBV6-4 combines with J gene TRBJ2-3; D remains ambiguous. This CDR3 is 13 amino acids long. Trimming took 0 bases from V and 2 from J, leaving 3 bases between them. The V gene's germline CDR1 is MRHNA and CDR2 SNTAGT. The CDR3: CASSDSPTDTQYF. The CDR3 DNA reads TGTGCCAGCAGTGACTCGCCCACAGATACGCAGTATTTT.

The rearrangement joins TRBV27 to TRBJ2-5, with D perhaps given as TRBD1 or TRBD2 (5 bases each). Trimming shortened V by 4 bases and J by 5 bases, and 17 bases separated the two germline ends. Per the germline V gene, CDR1 is MNHEY and CDR2 is SMNVEV (reference sequence). CDR3 length equals 15 residues. The CDR3 loop is CASSWTEGSRETQYF. CDR3 bases: TGTGCCAGCAGTTGGACTGAGGGGTCGAGGGAGACCCAGTACTTC.

This chain joins TRBV27 and TRBJ2-5, with 13 bases lining up with TRBD2. CDR3 length: 15 amino acids. Germline CDR1 and CDR2: MNHEY and SMNVEV (reference sequence). The J segment lost 5 bases and the V segment lost 5 bases, leaving 5 bases of the junction unmatched. The CDR3, as DNA: TGTGCCAGCAGTCCTGGGACTAGCGGGATTGAGACCCAGTACTTC. Its protein is CASSPGTSGIETQYF.

V gene TRBV4-2 combines with J gene TRBJ2-1; 11 nucleotides match TRBD2. This CDR3 is built from 16 residues. J gave up 4 bases and V 1 base, and 3 bases lay outside the gene matches. Germline V gene lookup returns CDR1 LGHNA and CDR2 YNFKEQ. The CDR3 DNA follows: TGTGCCAGCAGCCAAGGGTGGACTAGCGGGTACAATGAGCAGTTCTTC. This codes for CASSQGWTSGYNEQFF.

V gene TRBV5-1 combines with J gene TRBJ2-7; the D gene is possibly TRBD1 (5 bases). Germline V gene data show CDR1 as SGHRS and CDR2 as YFSETQ. The CDR3 covers 13 residues. V was trimmed by 3 bases and J by 1 base, leaving 8 bases between them. CDR3 region: CASSSDSSYEQYF. Here the CDR3 DNA reads TGCGCCAGCAGCTCCGACAGTTCCTACGAGCAGTACTTC.

CDR3 loop: CASSSSGAGGNYEQYF. The CDR3 DNA follows: TGTGCCAGCAGCTCGTCGGGGGCGGGAGGAAACTACGAGCAGTACTTC. J is TRBJ2-7 and V is TRBV11-1; 8 nucleotides agree with TRBD2. V gave up 4 bases and J gave up 3 bases; unmatched junction bases: 11. Per the germline V gene, CDR1 is SGHAT and CDR2 is FQDESV (reference sequence). This CDR3 region has 16 residues.

The gene calls are TRBV11-2 and TRBJ1-6; D unclear. In germline, CDR1 is SGHAT, CDR2 FQNNGV. Trimming left V 6 bases short and J 7 bases short, with 7 bases between. CDR3 length: 12 residues. CDR3 residues: CASSEANSPLHF. The CDR3 coding sequence is TGTGCCAGCAGTGAAGCCAATTCACCCCTCCACTTT.

The V and J genes are TRBV28 and TRBJ2-1; D ambiguous. The CDR3 covers 14 residues. Deletions cut 3 bases from V and 3 bases from J, with 9 bases between. Germline loops: CDR1 MDHEN, CDR2 SYDVKM. The CDR3 nucleotides are TGTGCCAGCAGTTTTTCCGGGTACTACAATGAGCAGTTCTTC. Protein product: CASSFSGYYNEQFF.

The chain recombines TRBV6-5 with TRBJ2-3; the match to TRBD1 covers 7 bases. V was pared by 6 bases and J by 3 bases, with 9 bases of the junction left unmatched. CDR3 length equals 15 residues. The germline V gene encodes CDR1 MNHEY and CDR2 SVGAGI. As DNA, the CDR3 is TGTGCCAGCAGCCATACAGGGGAGCGGACAGATACGCAGTATTTT. Protein: CASSHTGERTDTQYF.

The chain links TRBV27 to TRBJ1-4; no firm D call. The CDR3 consists of 13 residues. Germline lookup yields CDR1 MNHEY and CDR2 SMNVEV (reference sequence). With 3 bases removed from V and 8 bases from J, the gap between germline ends came to 10 bases. CDR3 DNA: TGTGCCAGCAGTTTGAGGAGGGAGGAAAAACTGTTTTTT. It encodes CASSLRREEKLFF.

The chain recombines TRBV27 with TRBJ2-1, with D possibly TRBD2 on 6 matching bases. V gave up 8 bases and J gave up 1 base, with 12 bases separating them. CDR1 is MNHEY, CDR2 SMNVEV, per germline (reference sequence). The CDR3 consists of 14 residues. The CDR3 region is CASREEGSYNEQFF. For the CDR3, the DNA is TGTGCCAGCCGAGAGGAGGGTTCCTACAATGAGCAGTTCTTC.

The chain employs TRBV7-2 and TRBJ2-7, with 8 bases that match TRBD2. Per the germline V gene, CDR1 is SGHTA and CDR2 is FQGNSA. Germline trimming cut 1 base from V and 3 bases from J; bases unmatched to any gene: 8. The CDR3 length is 16 residues. The CDR3 spells CASSLGLSGSGYEQYF. CDR3 in DNA: TGTGCCAGCAGCTTAGGTCTCAGCGGGAGTGGCTACGAGCAGTACTTC.

A few counts support this clone. The J gene is TRBJ2-7, the V gene TRBV9; TRBD2 is a possible D gene (5 bases). The V gene lost 3 bases and the J gene lost 2 bases, with 9 bases spanning the gap. The CDR3 runs to 13 residues. Germline V gives CDR1 SGDLS, CDR2 YYNGEE. CDR3: CASSAGVTYEQYF. CDR3 DNA: TGTGCCAGCAGCGCCGGGGTCACCTACGAGCAGTACTTC.